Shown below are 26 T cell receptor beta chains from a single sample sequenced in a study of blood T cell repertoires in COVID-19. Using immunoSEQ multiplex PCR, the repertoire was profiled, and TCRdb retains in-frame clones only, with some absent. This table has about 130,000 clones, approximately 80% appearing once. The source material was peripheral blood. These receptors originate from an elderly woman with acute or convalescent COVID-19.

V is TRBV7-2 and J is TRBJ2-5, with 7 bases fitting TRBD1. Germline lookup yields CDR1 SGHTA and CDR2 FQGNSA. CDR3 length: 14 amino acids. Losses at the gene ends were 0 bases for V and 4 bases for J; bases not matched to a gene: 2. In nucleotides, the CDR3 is TGTGCCAGCAGCTTAGCAGGGGGCAGAGAGACCCAGTACTTC. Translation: CASSLAGGRETQYF.

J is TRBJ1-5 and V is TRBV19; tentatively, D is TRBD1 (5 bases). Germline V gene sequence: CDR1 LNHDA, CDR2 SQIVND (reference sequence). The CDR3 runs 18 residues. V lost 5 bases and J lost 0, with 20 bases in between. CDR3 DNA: TGTGCCAGTAGTCCCCAAGGACACATAGCTAATAGCAATCAGCCCCAGCATTTT. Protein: CASSPQGHIANSNQPQHF.

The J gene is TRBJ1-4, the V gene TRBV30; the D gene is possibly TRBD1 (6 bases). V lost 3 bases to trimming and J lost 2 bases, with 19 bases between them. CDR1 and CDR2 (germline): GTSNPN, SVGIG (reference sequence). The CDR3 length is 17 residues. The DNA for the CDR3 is TGTGCCTGGAGAGAGGGGAACAGGGAAAGTACTAATGAAAAACTGTTTTTT. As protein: CAWREGNRESTNEKLFF.

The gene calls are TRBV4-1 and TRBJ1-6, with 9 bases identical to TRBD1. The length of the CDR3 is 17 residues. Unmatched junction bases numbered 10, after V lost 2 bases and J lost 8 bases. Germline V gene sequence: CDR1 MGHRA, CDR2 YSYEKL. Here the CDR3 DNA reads TGCGCCAGCAGCCAACAACCGGGACAGGGTGGCGATTCACCCCTCCACTTT. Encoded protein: CASSQQPGQGGDSPLHF.

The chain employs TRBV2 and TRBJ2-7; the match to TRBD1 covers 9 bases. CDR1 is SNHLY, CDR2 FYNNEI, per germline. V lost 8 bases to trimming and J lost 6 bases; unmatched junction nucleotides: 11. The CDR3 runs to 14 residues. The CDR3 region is CASAVQGALGEQYF. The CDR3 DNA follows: TGTGCCAGCGCCGTACAGGGGGCGCTCGGCGAGCAGTACTTC.

CDR3 DNA sequence: TGTGCCAGCAGTGCCACTAGCGGATCCTACAATGAGCAGTTCTTC. This codes for CASSATSGSYNEQFF. V gene TRBV27 combines with J gene TRBJ2-1; 8 positions match TRBD2. Germline V CDR1 and CDR2: MNHEY, SMNVEV (reference sequence). The CDR3 loop spans 15 amino acids. V trimming: 5 bases; J trimming: 1 base; junction bases outside the gene matches: 4.

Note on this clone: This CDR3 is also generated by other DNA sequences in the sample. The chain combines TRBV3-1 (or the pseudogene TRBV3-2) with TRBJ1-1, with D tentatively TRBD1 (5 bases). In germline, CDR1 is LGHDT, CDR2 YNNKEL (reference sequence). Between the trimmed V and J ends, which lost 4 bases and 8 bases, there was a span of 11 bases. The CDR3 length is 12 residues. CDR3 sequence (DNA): TGTGCCAGCAGCCTTAGGGGACTAGAAGCTTTCTTT. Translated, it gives CASSLRGLEAFF.

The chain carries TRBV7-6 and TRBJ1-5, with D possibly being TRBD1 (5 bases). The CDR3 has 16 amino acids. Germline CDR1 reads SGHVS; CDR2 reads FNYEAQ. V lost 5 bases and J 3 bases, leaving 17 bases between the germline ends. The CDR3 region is CASSPGPDSFNQPQHF. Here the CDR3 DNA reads TGTGCCAGCAGCCCCGGGCCAGACAGTTTCAATCAGCCCCAGCATTTT.

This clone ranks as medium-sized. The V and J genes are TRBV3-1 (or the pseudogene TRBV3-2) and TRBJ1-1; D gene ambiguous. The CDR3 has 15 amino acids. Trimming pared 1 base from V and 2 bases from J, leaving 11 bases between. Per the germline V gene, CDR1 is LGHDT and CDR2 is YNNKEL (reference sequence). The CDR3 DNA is TGTGCCAGCAGCCAAGGTCTCGGGGAAAACACTGAAGCTTTCTTT. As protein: CASSQGLGENTEAFF.

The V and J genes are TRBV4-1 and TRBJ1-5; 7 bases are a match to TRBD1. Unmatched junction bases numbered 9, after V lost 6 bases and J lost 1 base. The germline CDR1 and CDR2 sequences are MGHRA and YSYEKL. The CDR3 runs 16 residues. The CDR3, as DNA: TGCGCCAGCAGGCGAACCGGGACAGCCAGCAATCAGCCCCAGCATTTT. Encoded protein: CASRRTGTASNQPQHF.

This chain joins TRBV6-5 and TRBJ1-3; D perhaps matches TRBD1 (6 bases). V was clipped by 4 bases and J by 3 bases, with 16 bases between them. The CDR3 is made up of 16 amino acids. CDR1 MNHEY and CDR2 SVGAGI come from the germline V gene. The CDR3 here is CASSSPEGGVGNTIYF. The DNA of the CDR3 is TGTGCCAGCAGTTCCCCTGAAGGGGGGGTTGGAAACACCATATATTTT.

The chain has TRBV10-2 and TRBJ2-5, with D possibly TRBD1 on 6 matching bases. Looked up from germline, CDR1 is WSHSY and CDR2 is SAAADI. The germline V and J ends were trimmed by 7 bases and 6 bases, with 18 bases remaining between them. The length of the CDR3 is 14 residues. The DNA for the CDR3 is TGCGCCAGCACCGACAGGAGCCCCCAGCAGACCCAGTACTTC. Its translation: CASTDRSPQQTQYF.

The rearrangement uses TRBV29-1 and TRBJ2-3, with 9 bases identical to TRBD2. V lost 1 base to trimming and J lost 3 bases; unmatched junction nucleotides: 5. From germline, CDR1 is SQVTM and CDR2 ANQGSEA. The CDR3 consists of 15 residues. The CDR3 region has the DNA TGCAGCGTTGAAGGGGGGGGACTAGCAACAGATACGCAGTATTTT. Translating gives CSVEGGGLATDTQYF.

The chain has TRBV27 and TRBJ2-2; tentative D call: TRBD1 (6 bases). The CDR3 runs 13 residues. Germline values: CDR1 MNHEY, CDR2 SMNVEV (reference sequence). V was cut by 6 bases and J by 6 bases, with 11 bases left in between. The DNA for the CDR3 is TGTGCCAGCAGACCGCAGGGGTCCGGGGAGCTGTTTTTT. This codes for CASRPQGSGELFF.

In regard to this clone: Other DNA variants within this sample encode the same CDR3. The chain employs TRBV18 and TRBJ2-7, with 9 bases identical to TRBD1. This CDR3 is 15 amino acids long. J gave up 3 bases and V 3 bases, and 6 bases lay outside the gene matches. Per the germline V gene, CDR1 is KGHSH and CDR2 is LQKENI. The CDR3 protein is CASSPPGQGDYEQYF. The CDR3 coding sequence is TGTGCCAGCTCACCCCCGGGACAGGGAGACTACGAGCAGTACTTC.

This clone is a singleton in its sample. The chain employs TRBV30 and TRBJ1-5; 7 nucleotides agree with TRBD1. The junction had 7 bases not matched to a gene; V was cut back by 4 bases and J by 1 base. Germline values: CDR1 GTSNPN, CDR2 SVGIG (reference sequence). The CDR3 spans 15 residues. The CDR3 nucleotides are TGTGCCTGGACCCTTGGGACAGAAAGCAATCAGCCCCAGCATTTT. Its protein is CAWTLGTESNQPQHF.

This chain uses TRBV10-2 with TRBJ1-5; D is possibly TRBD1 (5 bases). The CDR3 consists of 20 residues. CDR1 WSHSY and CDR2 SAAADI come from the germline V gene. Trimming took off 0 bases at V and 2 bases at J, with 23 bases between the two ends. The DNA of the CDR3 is TGCGCCAGCAGTGAGTCATTTCGGGGGAATATTCAATCGGGCAATCAGCCCCAGCATTTT. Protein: CASSESFRGNIQSGNQPQHF.

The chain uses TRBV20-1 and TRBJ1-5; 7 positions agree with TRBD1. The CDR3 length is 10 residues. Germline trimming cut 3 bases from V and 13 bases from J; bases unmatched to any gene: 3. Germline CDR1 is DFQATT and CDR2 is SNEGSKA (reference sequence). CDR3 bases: TGCAGTGCTAGTGACAGGGATCAGCATTTT. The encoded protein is CSASDRDQHF.

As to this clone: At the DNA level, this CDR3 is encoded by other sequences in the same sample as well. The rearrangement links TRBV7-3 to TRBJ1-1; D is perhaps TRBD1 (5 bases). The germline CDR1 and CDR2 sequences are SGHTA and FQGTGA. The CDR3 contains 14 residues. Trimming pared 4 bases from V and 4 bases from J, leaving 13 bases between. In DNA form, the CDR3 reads TGTGCCAGCAGCTCCACGCTGGGGGGCACTGAAGCTTTCTTT. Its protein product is CASSSTLGGTEAFF.

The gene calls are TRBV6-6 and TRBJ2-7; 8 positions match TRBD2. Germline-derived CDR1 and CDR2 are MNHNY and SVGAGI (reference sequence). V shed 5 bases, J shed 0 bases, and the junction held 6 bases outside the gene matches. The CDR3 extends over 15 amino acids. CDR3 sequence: CASSNSGVSSYEQYF. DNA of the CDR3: TGTGCCAGCAGTAATAGCGGGGTGAGCTCCTACGAGCAGTACTTC.

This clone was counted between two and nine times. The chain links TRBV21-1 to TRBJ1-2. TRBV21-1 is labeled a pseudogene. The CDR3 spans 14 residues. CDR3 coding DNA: TGTGCCAGCAGCCCGCGCGGCGGAGAGTTTGGCTACACCTTC. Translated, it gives CASSPRGGEFGYTF.

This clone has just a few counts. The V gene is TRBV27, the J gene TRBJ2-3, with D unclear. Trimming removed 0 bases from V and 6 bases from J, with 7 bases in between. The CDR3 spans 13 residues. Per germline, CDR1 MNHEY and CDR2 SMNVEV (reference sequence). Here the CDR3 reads CASSLSERDTQYF. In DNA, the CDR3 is TGTGCCAGCAGTTTATCGGAGAGGGATACGCAGTATTTT.

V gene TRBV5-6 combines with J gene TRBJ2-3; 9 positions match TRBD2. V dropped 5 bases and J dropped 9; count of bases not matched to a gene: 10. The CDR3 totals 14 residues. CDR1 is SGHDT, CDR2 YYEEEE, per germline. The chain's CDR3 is CASRSRAGGATQYF. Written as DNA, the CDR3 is TGTGCCAGCAGATCACGGGCGGGGGGGGCGACGCAGTATTTT.

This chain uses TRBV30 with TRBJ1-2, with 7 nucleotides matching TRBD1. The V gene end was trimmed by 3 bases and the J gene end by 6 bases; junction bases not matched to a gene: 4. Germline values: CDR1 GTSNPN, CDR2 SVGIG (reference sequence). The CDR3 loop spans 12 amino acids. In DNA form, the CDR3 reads TGTGCCTGGAGAGGGGGCTGGGATGGCTACACCTTC. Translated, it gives CAWRGGWDGYTF.

In nucleotides, the CDR3 is TGTGCCAGTAGTATACGGCGGGGGGGCGGAGGGGATACGCAGTATTTT. Protein product: CASSIRRGGGGDTQYF. This chain joins TRBV19 and TRBJ2-3, with 9 bases matching TRBD2. The CDR3 is 16 residues long. Trimming removed 2 bases from V and 6 bases from J; junction bases left unmatched: 9. Germline V gene sequence: CDR1 LNHDA, CDR2 SQIVND (reference sequence).

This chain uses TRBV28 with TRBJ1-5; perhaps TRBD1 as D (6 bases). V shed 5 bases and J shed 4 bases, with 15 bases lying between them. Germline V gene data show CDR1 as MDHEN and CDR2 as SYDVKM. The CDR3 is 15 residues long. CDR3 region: CASSGGGGINQPQHF. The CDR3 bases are TGTGCCAGCAGTGGGGGCGGGGGAATTAATCAGCCCCAGCATTTT. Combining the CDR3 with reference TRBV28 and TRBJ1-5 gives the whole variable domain DVKVTQSSRYLVKRTGEKVFLECVQDMDHENMFWYRQDPGLGLRLIYFSYDVKMKEKGDIPEGYSVSREKKERFSLILESASTNQTSMYLCASSGGGGINQPQHFGDGTRLSIL.